This entry lists 23 T cell receptor beta chains sequenced from one sample in a study of cytomegalovirus exposure and HLA in healthy donors. PCR amplification relied on 60 Vbeta primers (plus 13 Jbeta primers). Method: immunoSEQ multiplex PCR; TCRdb's copy keeps in-frame clones and lacks some. The sample records over 150,000 clones, about 70% being singletons. Material for sequencing was PBMCs. The receptors come from a woman between 40 and 50 years old in good health and CMV-seropositive.

The CDR3 DNA sequence: TGTGCCAGCAGCGACAACCCGGGACTAGCGGGGGGGAGGCCCTACGAGCAGTACTTC. Translating it yields CASSDNPGLAGGRPYEQYF. The chain joins TRBV5-4 to TRBJ2-5; 16 positions match TRBD2. The end of the DNA aligns better with TRBJ2-7, so the J call may be wrong. Germline values: CDR1 SGHNT, CDR2 YYREEE (reference sequence). This CDR3 is 19 amino acids long.

This clone was picked up a small number of times. The CDR3 region is CASRGTNNYEQYF. Here the CDR3 DNA reads TGTGCCAGTAGGGGGACTAATAATTACGAGCAGTACTTC. This rearrangement joins TRBV19 to TRBJ2-7; 7 nucleotides line up with TRBD2. Germline assignment: CDR1 LNHDA and CDR2 SQIVND (reference sequence). CDR3 size: 13 residues. J was trimmed by 4 bases and V by 6 bases; bases with no gene match: 6.

Points on this clone: Other DNA sequences in the same sample also yield this CDR3. The V call is TRBV6-4, the J call TRBJ2-3; possibly TRBD2 for D (5 bases). The CDR3 covers 16 residues. Germline loops: CDR1 MRHNA, CDR2 SNTAGT. V was pared by 3 bases and J by 2 bases, with 15 bases between. The CDR3 nucleotides read TGTGCCAGCAGTGATACCGGACTTAGCCTCACAGATACGCAGTATTTT. It codes for CASSDTGLSLTDTQYF.

The rearrangement uses TRBV7-2 and TRBJ2-1; D perhaps matches TRBD1 (7 bases). V was cut by 5 bases and J by 3 bases, with 11 bases left in between. Germline lookup yields CDR1 SGHTA and CDR2 FQGNSA. This CDR3 is 14 amino acids long. DNA of the CDR3: TGTGCCAGCAGCCCGCAGGGGGGCTACAATGAGCAGTTCTTC. Amino acids: CASSPQGGYNEQFF.

As DNA, the CDR3 is TGTGCCAGCAGTCCCCGGGTAGAAGCGGGGACGCAGTACTTC. This sequence encodes CASSPRVEAGTQYF. This chain links TRBV9 with TRBJ2-7; TRBD2 matches at 7 bases. CDR3 length: 14 amino acids. Germline CDR1 SGDLS, CDR2 YYNGEE. V was clipped by 5 bases and J by 9 bases; unmatched bases: 14.

The table lists this clone with a few counts. Written as DNA, the CDR3 is TGTGCCATCAGGCCCGGGATGAACTCTGGAAACACCATATATTTT. Protein sequence: CAIRPGMNSGNTIYF. The gene calls are TRBV10-3 and TRBJ1-3; D uncertain. The V gene lost 6 bases and the J gene lost 0 bases, with 12 bases spanning the gap. This CDR3 has 15 residues. The germline V gene has CDR1 ENHRY and CDR2 SYGVKD.

The gene calls are TRBV7-9 and TRBJ2-3; tentative D call: TRBD2 (6 bases). Looked up from germline, CDR1 is SEHNR and CDR2 is FQNEAQ (reference sequence). Trimming shortened V by 6 bases and J by 3 bases, and 16 bases separated the two germline ends. The CDR3 is 15 residues long. The CDR3 nucleotides read TGTGCCAGCAGTCCGCGGGACGGGGTTACAGATACGCAGTATTTT. The encoded protein is CASSPRDGVTDTQYF.

The chain has TRBV9 and TRBJ1-5; 8 bases are a match to TRBD1. This CDR3 is built from 14 residues. Losses at the gene ends were 4 bases for V and 2 bases for J; bases not matched to a gene: 2. Germline loops: CDR1 SGDLS, CDR2 YYNGEE. Here the CDR3 reads CASSLQGGNQPQHF. Here the CDR3 DNA reads TGTGCCAGCAGCTTACAGGGGGGCAATCAGCCCCAGCATTTT. Looking up the rest from reference TRBV9 and TRBJ1-5 gives the full variable domain: DSGVTQTPKHLITATGQRVTLRCSPRSGDLSVYWYQQSLDQGLQFLIQYYNGEERAKGNILERFSAQQFPDLHSELNLSSLELGDSALYFCASSLQGGNQPQHFGDGTRLSIL.

The chain uses TRBV6-5 and TRBJ1-4; 8 bases are a match to TRBD1. The CDR3 is made up of 14 amino acids. The germline V gene has CDR1 MNHEY and CDR2 SVGAGI. The V gene end was trimmed by 8 bases and the J gene end by 8 bases; junction bases not matched to a gene: 10. In DNA, the CDR3 is TGTGCCAGCTTCGACAGGGGTTTCCGCGAAAAACTGTTTTTT. This gives the protein CASFDRGFREKLFF.

The CDR3 DNA sequence: TGTGCCAGCAGCATGGGACTAGCGGGAGTCGACGAGCAGTACTTC. This codes for CASSMGLAGVDEQYF. This chain joins TRBV7-3 and TRBJ2-7, with 14 bases fitting TRBD2. The CDR3 runs to 15 residues. The germline V gene has CDR1 SGHTA and CDR2 FQGTGA. The V segment lost 5 bases and the J segment 5 bases; nucleotides outside the gene matches: 5.

In its sample, this clone was seen once. J is TRBJ1-2 and V is TRBV6-1; D ambiguous. The V end was cut by 4 bases, the J end by 2 bases, with 8 bases between. Germline V lookup: CDR1 MNHNS, CDR2 SASEGT. The CDR3 runs 13 residues. CDR3 residues: CASSVRRNYGYTF. The CDR3, as DNA: TGTGCCAGCAGTGTGAGGCGGAACTATGGCTACACCTTC.

The chain links TRBV10-3 to TRBJ1-2, with 10 bases identical to TRBD1. CDR3 length: 14 amino acids. Germline CDR1 reads ENHRY; CDR2 reads SYGVKD. The V gene end was trimmed by 2 bases and the J gene end by 7 bases; junction bases not matched to a gene: 4. The CDR3 coding sequence is TGTGCCATCAGTGAGGGGACAGGGGTTGGTGGCTACACCTTC. This encodes CAISEGTGVGGYTF.

This clone was seen a few times. The chain is built from TRBV28 and TRBJ2-2; 12 bases agree with TRBD2. Germline CDR1 MDHEN, CDR2 SYDVKM. Trimming at V came to 4 bases and at J to 6 bases, leaving 3 bases not matched to a gene. The CDR3 runs to 15 residues. CDR3 protein: CASSSSGRASGELFF. DNA for the CDR3: TGTGCCAGCAGTTCTAGCGGGAGGGCCTCCGGGGAGCTGTTTTTT. Drawing the rest from reference TRBV28 and TRBJ2-2, the complete variable domain is DVKVTQSSRYLVKRTGEKVFLECVQDMDHENMFWYRQDPGLGLRLIYFSYDVKMKEKGDIPEGYSVSREKKERFSLILESASTNQTSMYLCASSSSGRASGELFFGEGSRLTVL.

The gene calls are TRBV4-3 and TRBJ2-3; 9 bases are shared with TRBD1. Trimming at V came to 3 bases and at J to 6 bases, leaving 7 bases not matched to a gene. Germline loops: CDR1 LGHNA, CDR2 YSLEER. The CDR3 runs to 15 residues. The CDR3 loop is CASSQRDREADTQYF. DNA of the CDR3: TGCGCCAGCAGCCAGAGGGACAGGGAAGCGGATACGCAGTATTTT.

This chain connects TRBV7-9 to TRBJ2-7; 9 positions match TRBD1. CDR1 is SEHNR, CDR2 FQNEAQ, per germline (reference sequence). This CDR3 is built from 15 residues. V shed 5 bases, J shed 4 bases, and the junction held 9 bases outside the gene matches. The CDR3 is CASSRRDRVGYEQYF. The CDR3, as DNA: TGTGCCAGCAGCCGCCGGGACAGGGTCGGATACGAGCAGTACTTC.

This clone was seen a single time. The rearrangement links TRBV28 to TRBJ1-5; tentative D call: TRBD1 (6 bases). CDR3 size: 15 residues. Trimming took off 2 bases at V and 7 bases at J, with 15 bases between the two ends. The germline V gene encodes CDR1 MDHEN and CDR2 SYDVKM. The CDR3 region is CASSLPGAIEQPQHF. CDR3 sequence (DNA): TGTGCCAGCAGTTTACCAGGGGCGATTGAGCAGCCCCAGCATTTT.

The V and J genes are TRBV5-6 and TRBJ2-7; tentatively, D is TRBD2 (6 bases). Trimming took 4 bases from V and 4 from J, leaving 18 bases between them. The CDR3 runs to 15 residues. The germline V gene encodes CDR1 SGHDT and CDR2 YYEEEE. The CDR3 bases are TGTGCCAGCAGCGGCTGGGGGGTTTTCCGGTACGAGCAGTACTTC. Translation gives CASSGWGVFRYEQYF.

This clone was recorded a few times. The genes are TRBV5-1 and TRBJ2-1; TRBD2 matches 7 bases. V trimming: 2 bases; J trimming: 6 bases; junction bases outside the gene matches: 11. Germline-derived CDR1 and CDR2 are SGHRS and YFSETQ. The CDR3 sequence is 16 residues long. The CDR3 DNA reads TGCGCCAGCAGCTTTTTCGCGGGGGTTTTGGGCAATGAGCAGTTCTTC. Translating gives CASSFFAGVLGNEQFF.

The chain employs TRBV6-5 and TRBJ2-2; 7 nucleotides align to TRBD2. The CDR3 is made up of 13 amino acids. The V and J ends lost 3 bases and 7 bases, in that order; junction bases with no gene match: 2. CDR1 is MNHEY, CDR2 SVGAGI, per germline. Here the CDR3 DNA reads TGTGCCAGCAGTTATAAGCGGGGCGGGGAGCTGTTTTTT. Translated: CASSYKRGGELFF.

The chain uses TRBV6-4 and TRBJ1-3, with no clear D. Germline-derived CDR1 and CDR2 are MRHNA and SNTAGT. This CDR3 is 14 amino acids long. The germline V and J ends were trimmed by 5 bases and 1 base, with 9 bases remaining between them. CDR3 nucleotides: TGTGCCAGCAGTCCCAGTAATTCTGGAAACACCATATATTTT. Protein sequence: CASSPSNSGNTIYF.

The V and J genes are TRBV7-6 and TRBJ1-4, with a tentative D call TRBD1 (5 bases). This CDR3 is 16 amino acids long. Per the germline V gene, CDR1 is SGHVS and CDR2 is FNYEAQ. Trimming took 4 bases from V and 8 from J, leaving 20 bases between them. CDR3 coding DNA: TGTGCCAGCAGCTCCCGACAGCCACCCATAAGCGAAAAACTGTTTTTT. This encodes CASSSRQPPISEKLFF.

The chain is built from TRBV15 and TRBJ2-7, with 10 nucleotides matching TRBD2. CDR3 length: 14 residues. V was pared by 9 bases and J by 2 bases, with 7 bases of the junction left unmatched. CDR1 and CDR2 (germline): LNHNV, YYDKDF (reference sequence). In DNA form, the CDR3 reads TGTGCCACTCGACAACTAGCGGGGACCTACGAGCAGTACTTC. It specifies CATRQLAGTYEQYF.

This rearrangement joins TRBV7-2 to TRBJ1-5; tentatively, D is TRBD1 (5 bases). In germline, CDR1 is SGHTA, CDR2 FQGNSA. This CDR3 is built from 14 residues. V was shortened by 5 bases and J by 6 bases, with 14 bases between the two germline ends. The DNA for the CDR3 is TGTGCCAGCAGCGCCCAGCTAGGGGTTCAGCCCCAGCATTTT. It translates to CASSAQLGVQPQHF.